These T cell receptor beta chains were read from a single sample in a study of cytomegalovirus exposure and HLA in healthy donors. The method was immunoSEQ multiplex PCR; TCRdb's version includes in-frame clones alone and lacks a portion of them. The table lists tens of thousands of clones, 7.6% of them singletons. The sequenced sample was PBMCs. These receptor sequences come from a man aged 50 to 59 in good health and CMV-seronegative. Both conserved end residues are part of each CDR3. The order of the fields is CDR3 protein, CDR3 DNA, J gene, D gene, V gene, clone size. The D gene is left open where the match is weak. Clone size is stated in some rows and not others, as once, few, many or a class when expanded.

cdr3_aa: CASSMADYGYTF
cdr3_nt: TGTGCCAGTAGTATGGCTGACTATGGCTACACCTTC
j_call: TRBJ1-2
d_call: NA
v_call: TRBV19
clone_size: NA

cdr3_aa: CASSREGLTGELFF
cdr3_nt: TGCGCCAGCAGCCGGGAGGGCCTTACCGGGGAGCTGTTTTTT
j_call: TRBJ2-2
d_call: TRBD2
v_call: TRBV5-1
clone_size: NA

cdr3_aa: CASSLGQGDAFF
cdr3_nt: TGTGCCAGCAGCTTGGGACAGGGAGATGCTTTCTTT
j_call: TRBJ1-1
d_call: TRBD1
v_call: TRBV7-9
clone_size: NA

cdr3_aa: CASNDRGSSNQPQHF
cdr3_nt: TGTGCCAGCAATGACAGGGGTAGCAGCAATCAGCCCCAGCATTTT
j_call: TRBJ1-5
d_call: TRBD1
v_call: TRBV2
clone_size: few

cdr3_aa: CASSLETGSSLSEAFF
cdr3_nt: TGCGCCAGCAGCTTGGAGACAGGGTCTTCTCTTTCTGAAGCTTTCTTT
j_call: TRBJ1-1
d_call: TRBD1
v_call: TRBV5-1
clone_size: few

cdr3_aa: CASSLAGGANEQYF
cdr3_nt: TGTGCCAGCAGCCTAGCGGGAGGGGCGAACGAGCAGTACTTC
j_call: TRBJ2-7
d_call: TRBD2
v_call: TRBV5-4
clone_size: NA

cdr3_aa: CASSYSAFTDTQYF
cdr3_nt: TGTGCCAGCAGTTACTCGGCTTTCACAGATACGCAGTATTTT
j_call: TRBJ2-3
d_call: NA
v_call: TRBV6-5
clone_size: few

cdr3_aa: CASSTDRVYNSPLHF
cdr3_nt: TGCGCCAGCAGTACGGACAGGGTCTATAATTCACCCCTCCACTTT
j_call: TRBJ1-6
d_call: TRBD1
v_call: TRBV5-1
clone_size: few

cdr3_aa: CASSPRGGPYNEQFF
cdr3_nt: TGTGCCAGCTCACCACGGGGGGGCCCCTACAATGAGCAGTTCTTC
j_call: TRBJ2-1
d_call: NA
v_call: TRBV18
clone_size: few

cdr3_aa: CATSREGQGDTGELFF
cdr3_nt: TGTGCCACCAGCCGAGAGGGACAGGGAGACACCGGGGAGCTGTTTTTT
j_call: TRBJ2-2
d_call: TRBD1
v_call: TRBV15
clone_size: few

cdr3_aa: CSVEESLAGGSLVWDEQFF
cdr3_nt: TGCAGCGTTGAAGAGTCCCTAGCGGGAGGAAGCCTGGTATGGGATGAGCAGTTCTTC
j_call: TRBJ2-1
d_call: TRBD2
v_call: TRBV29-1
clone_size: few

cdr3_aa: CASSSRPGSIGNTIYF
cdr3_nt: TGTGCCAGCAGTTCTCGACCGGGTTCTATTGGAAACACCATATATTTT
j_call: TRBJ1-3
d_call: NA
v_call: TRBV6-6
clone_size: few

cdr3_aa: CASSLSPGLNTEAFF
cdr3_nt: TGCGCCAGCAGCTTGTCGCCAGGCTTAAACACTGAAGCTTTCTTT
j_call: TRBJ1-1
d_call: NA
v_call: TRBV5-1
clone_size: NA

cdr3_aa: CASSTRGVGEKLFF
cdr3_nt: TGTGCCAGCAGCACCAGGGGAGTAGGTGAAAAACTGTTTTTT
j_call: TRBJ1-4
d_call: NA
v_call: TRBV28
clone_size: NA

cdr3_aa: CASTDSPNTEAFF
cdr3_nt: TGTGCCAGCACCGACAGCCCTAACACTGAAGCTTTCTTT
j_call: TRBJ1-1
d_call: NA
v_call: TRBV2
clone_size: few

cdr3_aa: CASSRREGLDEQYF
cdr3_nt: TGTGCCAGCAGCCGCCGGGAGGGGCTCGACGAGCAGTACTTC
j_call: TRBJ2-7
d_call: TRBD2
v_call: TRBV7-8
clone_size: NA

cdr3_aa: CASSRRTGAGTNEKLFF
cdr3_nt: TGTGCCAGCAGCCGACGGACAGGGGCGGGAACTAATGAAAAACTGTTTTTT
j_call: TRBJ1-4
d_call: TRBD1
v_call: TRBV5-4
clone_size: few

cdr3_aa: CAISDSGAIYNEQFF
cdr3_nt: TGTGCCATCAGTGATTCAGGGGCGATCTACAATGAGCAGTTCTTC
j_call: TRBJ2-1
d_call: NA
v_call: TRBV10-3
clone_size: NA

cdr3_aa: CASSPVSRRETQYF
cdr3_nt: TGTGCCAGCAGCCCTGTCTCCCGGAGGGAGACCCAGTACTTC
j_call: TRBJ2-5
d_call: NA
v_call: TRBV7-6
clone_size: few

cdr3_aa: CASSYSIAREGELFF
cdr3_nt: TGTGCCAGCAGTTACTCTATCGCCAGGGAAGGGGAGCTGTTTTTT
j_call: TRBJ2-2
d_call: NA
v_call: TRBV6-5
clone_size: few

cdr3_aa: CASSFNQAPYEQYF
cdr3_nt: TGTGCCAGCAGTTTTAACCAGGCGCCCTACGAGCAGTACTTC
j_call: TRBJ2-7
d_call: NA
v_call: TRBV7-2
clone_size: NA

cdr3_aa: CASSYWGGQGSTEAFF
cdr3_nt: TGTGCCAGCAGTTACTGGGGCGGACAGGGGAGCACTGAAGCTTTCTTT
j_call: TRBJ1-1
d_call: TRBD1
v_call: TRBV6-5
clone_size: NA

cdr3_aa: CASGVTGSSGNTIYF
cdr3_nt: TGTGCCAGCGGGGTGACAGGAAGCTCTGGAAACACCATATATTTT
j_call: TRBJ1-3
d_call: NA
v_call: TRBV6-6
clone_size: few

cdr3_aa: CASSLANRDTQYF
cdr3_nt: TGCGCCAGCAGCTTGGCCAATCGGGATACGCAGTATTTT
j_call: TRBJ2-3
d_call: NA
v_call: TRBV5-1
clone_size: NA

cdr3_aa: CASSRDRGLGQYF
cdr3_nt: TGTGCCAGCAGCCGGGACAGGGGGCTTGGGCAGTACTTC
j_call: TRBJ2-7
d_call: TRBD1
v_call: TRBV27
clone_size: few

cdr3_aa: CASSARDIHSNQPQHF
cdr3_nt: TGTGCCAGCAGTGCCCGGGACATCCATAGCAATCAGCCCCAGCATTTT
j_call: TRBJ1-5
d_call: NA
v_call: TRBV6-6
clone_size: few

cdr3_aa: CASSLQGFQGNEQFF
cdr3_nt: TGTGCCAGCAGTCTACAGGGTTTCCAAGGGAATGAGCAGTTCTTC
j_call: TRBJ2-1
d_call: NA
v_call: TRBV6-1
clone_size: few

cdr3_aa: CASSTDSYYGYTF
cdr3_nt: TGTGCCAGCAGCACGGACAGCTACTATGGCTACACCTTC
j_call: TRBJ1-2
d_call: NA
v_call: TRBV5-6
clone_size: few

cdr3_aa: CASSLTGVSGELFF
cdr3_nt: TGTGCCAGCAGCCTAACAGGGGTGTCCGGGGAGCTGTTTTTT
j_call: TRBJ2-2
d_call: TRBD1
v_call: TRBV9
clone_size: few

cdr3_aa: CASKGRGSYEQYF
cdr3_nt: TGTGCCAGCAAAGGGCGGGGGAGTTACGAGCAGTACTTC
j_call: TRBJ2-7
d_call: TRBD2
v_call: TRBV2
clone_size: few

cdr3_aa: CATSRESGGEQYF
cdr3_nt: TGTGCCACCAGCAGAGAGAGCGGAGGCGAGCAGTACTTC
j_call: TRBJ2-7
d_call: NA
v_call: TRBV15
clone_size: NA

cdr3_aa: CASSFGSSPETQYF
cdr3_nt: TGTGCCAGCAGTTTTGGGTCTAGCCCCGAGACCCAGTACTTC
j_call: TRBJ2-5
d_call: NA
v_call: TRBV5-4
clone_size: NA

cdr3_aa: CASSFPQGALGQETQYF
cdr3_nt: TGTGCCAGCAGCTTCCCCCAGGGGGCCTTGGGGCAAGAGACCCAGTACTTC
j_call: TRBJ2-5
d_call: TRBD1
v_call: TRBV7-6
clone_size: few